This is a list of T cell receptor beta chains from one sample in a study of cytomegalovirus exposure and HLA in healthy donors. Clones were read by immunoSEQ multiplex PCR, and TCRdb kept only the in-frame ones, dropping some. The table includes some 240,000 clones, around 73% detected once. The sample comprised PBMCs. Receptor source: a male donor in good health and CMV-seronegative. The CDR3 runs from the conserved cysteine through the conserved F or W. The D gene is left open where the match is weak. Size is stated for part of the rows, as once, few or many counts, or as a class when the clone is expanded.

>TRBV28|-|few|TRBJ1-5
TGTGCCAGCAGTGGGGCGGACAGATTGAGTAGCAATCAGCCCCAGCATTTT
CASSGADRLSSNQPQHF
>TRBV5-1|-|-|TRBJ2-3
TGCGCCAGCAGCCCTGGGACACCCTCCACAGATACGCAGTATTTT
CASSPGTPSTDTQYF
>TRBV2|TRBD2|-|TRBJ2-3
TGTGCCAGCAGTGGATCCTTAGCGGGAGTAAGTCCAGATACGCAGTATTTT
CASSGSLAGVSPDTQYF
>TRBV19|-|-|TRBJ1-1
TGTGCCAGCGCCCCCGGGGGGCAGAACCCTGAAGCTTTCTTT
CASAPGGQNPEAFF
>TRBV6-1|TRBD1|few|TRBJ2-7
TGTGCCAGCAGTGGGACAGGGTCCTCGATGTACTTC
CASSGTGSSMYF
>TRBV9|TRBD2|-|TRBJ2-7
TGTGCCAGCAGCGCCAGCGGGAGAGTCGACGAGCAGTACTTC
CASSASGRVDEQYF
>TRBV7-2|-|-|TRBJ2-2
TGTGCCAGCAGCGTAATCGGGACCGGGGAGCTGTTTTTT
CASSVIGTGELFF
>TRBV6-6|-|-|TRBJ2-7
TGTGCCAGCAGTTACTCGTCACACTACGAGCAGTACTTC
CASSYSSHYEQYF
>TRBV7-8|-|-|TRBJ1-2
TGTGCCAGCAGCTTACTGGGGGCGGATGGCTACACCTTC
CASSLLGADGYTF
>TRBV7-9|TRBD2|-|TRBJ2-3
TGTGCCAGCAGCCGAAGGTCCCTAGCGGGTAACGTTGCGGCAGATACGCAGTATTTT
CASSRRSLAGNVAADTQYF
>TRBV7-8|-|-|TRBJ2-4
TGTGCCAGCAGCCTGCTAAGTGGCACAGAACTAGCCAAAAACATTCAGTACTTC
CASSLLSGTELAKNIQYF
>TRBV2|TRBD2|once|TRBJ2-2
TGTGCCAGCAGTGATGGTCTAGCGGGATTTGACACCGGGGAGCTGTTTTTT
CASSDGLAGFDTGELFF
>TRBV7-3|TRBD2|-|TRBJ2-6
TGTGCCAGCAGCTTAGCCGGACTAGCGGGGCTCTCTGGGGCCAACGTCCTGACTTTC
CASSLAGLAGLSGANVLTF
>TRBV7-3|-|once|TRBJ2-5
TGTGCCAGCAGCAACGGATGGGGGGAAGAGACCCAGTACTTC
CASSNGWGEETQYF
>TRBV15|TRBD2|few|TRBJ2-2
TGTGCCACCAGCAGAGGGCTAGCCGGGAGGTCCGGGGAGCTGTTTTTT
CATSRGLAGRSGELFF
>TRBV11-2|TRBD1|-|TRBJ2-5
TGTGCCAGCAGCTGGCAGAGGACAGGAGAGACCCAGTACTTC
CASSWQRTGETQYF
>TRBV9|-|once|TRBJ1-1
TGTGCCAGCAGCGCCTTGACAGTGAACACTGAAGCTTTCTTT
CASSALTVNTEAFF
>TRBV6-6|-|-|TRBJ2-7
TGTGCCAGCAGCAGACAGTACGAGCAGTACTTC
CASSRQYEQYF
>TRBV10-1|TRBD1|few|TRBJ1-1
TGCGCCAGCAGTGGAGGGGGCCTGACTGAAGCTTTCTTT
CASSGGGLTEAFF
>TRBV6-1|-|-|TRBJ1-2
TGTGCCAGCAGTGAGGGCGGGGGCTTGGGCTATGGCTACACCTTC
CASSEGGGLGYGYTF
>TRBV7-3|-|-|TRBJ1-2
TGTGCCAGCAGCCCCGGACGGGGCTATGGCTACACCTTC
CASSPGRGYGYTF
>TRBV19|TRBD2|-|TRBJ2-7
TGTGCCAGTTCCCGCGGGACTAGCGGGAGTTTCGGCTACGAGCAGTACTTC
CASSRGTSGSFGYEQYF
>TRBV7-3|TRBD1|-|TRBJ1-2
TGCGCCAGCAGCCCAGGACAGGGGGAAGTGGATGGCTACACCTTC
CASSPGQGEVDGYTF
>TRBV5-1|-|-|TRBJ1-5
TGCGCCAGCAGCCTCTCAGGTGGCAATCAGCCCCAGCATTTT
CASSLSGGNQPQHF
>TRBV6-5|TRBD1|-|TRBJ2-2
TGTGCCAGCAGTGACCGACAGGGCTCCGGGGAGCTGTTTTTT
CASSDRQGSGELFF
>TRBV4-1|TRBD1|-|TRBJ1-5
TGCGCCAGCAGCCAAGTACCAGGGGGCGGTCAGCCCCAGCATTTT
CASSQVPGGGQPQHF
>TRBV2|-|-|TRBJ2-1
TGTGCCAGCAGTGATGGATCGCGGGTAGACGGATACAATGAGCAGTTCTTC
CASSDGSRVDGYNEQFF
>TRBV30|TRBD2|-|TRBJ2-7
TGTGCCTGGAGTGTACGCGGAGGGACTAGTGGCTCCTACGAGCAGTACTTC
CAWSVRGGTSGSYEQYF
>TRBV6-6|-|-|TRBJ2-5
TGTGCCAGCAGGGACAGAGATGAAGAGACCCAGTACTTC
CASRDRDEETQYF
>TRBV4-1|TRBD1|-|TRBJ1-1
TGCGCCAGCAGCCAACCGGACAGGCCTGGGGCTTTCTTT
CASSQPDRPGAFF
>TRBV28|TRBD1|-|TRBJ2-1
TGTGCCAGCAGTTCTATATGGGGGATGGGCCGGGACAGGGGAAAAAATGAGCAGTTCTTC
CASSSIWGMGRDRGKNEQFF
>TRBV9|TRBD2|-|TRBJ2-7
TGTGCCAGCAGCGTAGGCGGGAGGGCGGGAGCCCACGAGCAGTACTTC
CASSVGGRAGAHEQYF
>TRBV30|-|-|TRBJ2-1
TGTGCCTGGAGTCCGTCGCCGAGCTCCTACAATGAGCAGTTCTTC
CAWSPSPSSYNEQFF
>TRBV7-2|TRBD1|-|TRBJ1-2
TGTGCCAGCAGCTACGGACAGGCTAACTATGGCTACACCTTC
CASSYGQANYGYTF
>TRBV7-8|TRBD1|-|TRBJ2-5
TGTGCCAGCAGCCCGGACAGGCAAGAGACCCAGTACTTC
CASSPDRQETQYF
>TRBV5-4|TRBD1|-|TRBJ2-2
TGTGCCAGCAGCTTGGGAGGGACAGCTAACACCGGGGAGCTGTTTTTT
CASSLGGTANTGELFF
>TRBV11-3|TRBD1|few|TRBJ2-1
TGTGCCAGCAGCCGCAACGCCGGGACAGGAGACAATGAGCAGTTCTTC
CASSRNAGTGDNEQFF
>TRBV4-1|-|-|TRBJ2-7
TGCGCCAGCAGCCAAGATCTACGGGAACCCTCCTACGAGCAGTACTTC
CASSQDLREPSYEQYF
>TRBV5-1|-|-|TRBJ1-3
TGCGCCAGCAGCTTGCTATCAACTGGTGACACCATATATTTT
CASSLLSTGDTIYF
>TRBV6-5|-|-|TRBJ2-3
TGTGCCAGCAGACCTACTAGCACAGATACGCAGTATTTT
CASRPTSTDTQYF
>TRBV6-1|-|-|TRBJ1-1
TGTGCCAGCAGTGACAGGGCCATGAACACTGAAGCTTTCTTT
CASSDRAMNTEAFF
>TRBV29-1|TRBD2|-|TRBJ2-1
TGCAGCGTTGAATCCCGCGGGAGTAGCGTCGAGCGCAATGAGCAGTTCTTC
CSVESRGSSVERNEQFF
>TRBV6-5|-|-|TRBJ2-2
TGTGCCAGCAGCTACACCCCGGGGACCGGGGAGCTGTTTTTT
CASSYTPGTGELFF
>TRBV5-8|TRBD2|-|TRBJ2-7
TGTGCCAGCACCCCAGGGACTAGCGGGAGTTACGAGCAGTACTTC
CASTPGTSGSYEQYF
>TRBV30|TRBD2|-|TRBJ2-3
TGTGCCTGGAGCGGACTAGCGGGGGCCCGGTTGGCGCAGTATTTT
CAWSGLAGARLAQYF
>TRBV18|TRBD2|-|TRBJ2-3
TGTGCCAGCTCCTCACCAATGCGGGGGACTAGCACAGATACGCAGTATTTT
CASSSPMRGTSTDTQYF
>TRBV20-1|TRBD1|-|TRBJ1-1
TGCAGTGCCCAACAGGGGCGTGAAGCTTTCTTT
CSAQQGREAFF
>TRBV28|TRBD1|once|TRBJ2-7
TGTGCCAGCAGTTTACCCTCGACAGGGGATAACGAGCAGTACTTC
CASSLPSTGDNEQYF
>TRBV9|-|once|TRBJ2-4
TGTGCCAGCAGCCCAGATCCACAGGGAGCCAAAAACATTCAGTACTTC
CASSPDPQGAKNIQYF
>TRBV28|TRBD2|-|TRBJ2-7
TGTGCCAGCACCACCGGGGGGGCGGACGAGCAGTACTTC
CASTTGGADEQYF
>TRBV30|TRBD2|-|TRBJ2-3
TGTGCCTGGACCTTTTGGGGGGGAGAGACCACAGATACGCAGTATTTT
CAWTFWGGETTDTQYF
>TRBV7-8|-|-|TRBJ1-2
TGTGCCAGCAGCTTAGACGGCGGGGGTGGCTACACCTTC
CASSLDGGGGYTF